The 27 T cell receptor beta chains reported below all come from one sample, sequenced in a study of T cell repertoires in cytomegalovirus infection. TCRdb itself ran the reads through MiXCR, one entry per CDR3 protein. The repertoire includes 800,000 to 950,000 distinct CDR3 sequences, approximately 29% of them detected once, and 9.5% to 15% sits in the top ten. These receptors have no identified antigens. The input for sequencing was cultured CD8+ T cells from PBMCs, taken from culture after CMV antigen stimulation. Receptors were obtained from a human donor in good health (CMV status not recorded). Some clones in this sample may be carry-over from other donors' samples.

This clonotype was seen at least ten times. The chain joins TRBV7-9 to TRBJ1-1, with D possibly matching TRBD1 (6 bases). Trimming took off 3 bases at V and 5 bases at J, with 10 bases between the two ends. This CDR3 contains 13 residues. Germline CDR1 is SEHNR and CDR2 is FQNEAQ (reference sequence). The CDR3 DNA follows: TGTGCCAGCAGCTTCCCGGGGGCGACTGAAGCTTTCTTT. Protein sequence: CASSFPGATEAFF. Full variable domain (outside the CDR3, taken from reference TRBV7-9 and TRBJ1-1): DTGVSQNPRHKITKRGQNVTFRCDPISEHNRLYWYRQTLGQGPEFLTYFQNEAQLEKSRLLSDRFSAERPKGSFSTLEIQRTEQGDSAMYLCASSFPGATEAFFGQGTRLTVV.

This clonotype was observed at least ten times. The chain uses TRBV28 and TRBJ2-1, with 8 bases fitting TRBD2. Germline CDR1 MDHEN, CDR2 SYDVKM. This CDR3 has 18 residues. Trimming cost V 1 base and J 2 bases; bases outside gene matches: 10. The CDR3, as DNA: TGTGCCAGCAGTTTATCCCACATCGGGGGGGGAACCTACAATGAGCAGTTCTTC. Amino acid sequence: CASSLSHIGGGTYNEQFF.

This clonotype was counted only a few times. V gene TRBV6-6 combines with J gene TRBJ2-3; 11 bases match TRBD1. Germline CDR1 reads MNHNY; CDR2 reads SVGAGI (reference sequence). Trimming took 0 bases from V and 4 from J; bases not matched to a gene: 15. The CDR3 runs 20 residues. The CDR3 DNA sequence: TGTGCCAGCAGTTACTCGTTTTCGATGGACAGGGGGCGCGGGGCAGATACGCAGTATTTT. Residues: CASSYSFSMDRGRGADTQYF.

The V gene is TRBV4-1, the J gene TRBJ2-1; the D is unclear. V shed 3 bases and J shed 0 bases, with 6 bases lying between them. The CDR3 sequence is 14 residues long. CDR1 is MGHRA, CDR2 YSYEKL, per germline. CDR3 DNA sequence: TGCGCCAGCAGCCATCACAGCTCCTACAATGAGCAGTTCTTC. This codes for CASSHHSSYNEQFF.

The genes are TRBV5-4 and TRBJ2-1; TRBD2 matches at 8 bases. This CDR3 has 14 residues. V dropped 4 bases and J dropped 6; count of bases not matched to a gene: 6. Germline V gene sequence: CDR1 SGHNT, CDR2 YYREEE (reference sequence). The CDR3 coding sequence is TGTGCCAGCAGCCCGGGACTAGGGAGCAATGAGCAGTTCTTC. It encodes CASSPGLGSNEQFF.

V gene TRBV6-5 combines with J gene TRBJ1-6; D possibly corresponds to TRBD1 (5 bases). Germline CDR1 reads MNHEY; CDR2 reads SVGAGI. The germline V and J ends were trimmed by 5 bases and 3 bases, with 11 bases remaining between them. The CDR3 is 15 residues long. The CDR3: CASSHGGGYNSPLHF. CDR3 nucleotides: TGTGCCAGCAGTCACGGGGGGGGCTATAATTCACCCCTCCACTTT.

This clonotype occurred a few times. The chain combines TRBV2 with TRBJ1-2, with a tentative D call TRBD1 (5 bases). The germline V gene has CDR1 SNHLY and CDR2 FYNNEI. The CDR3 extends over 14 amino acids. With 6 bases removed from V and 4 bases from J, the gap between germline ends came to 15 bases. The CDR3 loop reads CASSLPKGPYGYTF. CDR3 nucleotides: TGTGCCAGCAGCTTACCCAAGGGGCCCTATGGCTACACCTTC.

The J gene is TRBJ2-7, the V gene TRBV27, with TRBD1 as a possible D gene (5 bases). With 8 bases removed from V and 0 bases from J, the gap between germline ends came to 8 bases. In germline, CDR1 is MNHEY, CDR2 SMNVEV (reference sequence). The CDR3 sequence is 12 residues long. In nucleotides, the CDR3 is TGTGCCAGCGGACACAGCTCCTACGAGCAGTACTTC. Its translation is CASGHSSYEQYF.

The chain is built from TRBV7-9 and TRBJ2-7; D might be TRBD2 (6 bases). Trimming cost V 4 bases and J 1 base, with 17 bases left between them. This CDR3 contains 16 residues. From germline, CDR1 is SEHNR and CDR2 FQNEAQ (reference sequence). The CDR3: CASSSAGRSQSYEQYF. Written as DNA, the CDR3 is TGTGCCAGCAGCTCGGCCGGGAGATCACAATCCTACGAGCAGTACTTC. Full variable domain (rest looked up from reference TRBV7-9 and TRBJ2-7): DTGVSQNPRHKITKRGQNVTFRCDPISEHNRLYWYRQTLGQGPEFLTYFQNEAQLEKSRLLSDRFSAERPKGSFSTLEIQRTEQGDSAMYLCASSSAGRSQSYEQYFGPGTRLTVT.

This clonotype was detected only a few times. The chain employs TRBV12-5 and TRBJ1-1; TRBD1 aligns across 7 bases. Germline V gene sequence: CDR1 LGHNT, CDR2 FRNRAP. The CDR3 length is 13 residues. The V segment lost 7 bases and the J segment 4 bases; nucleotides outside the gene matches: 6. The CDR3 spells CASAFGTATEAFF. CDR3 DNA: TGTGCTAGTGCCTTCGGGACAGCCACTGAAGCTTTCTTT.

J is TRBJ2-2 and V is TRBV24-1; D may be TRBD2 (5 bases). Between the trimmed V and J ends, which lost 3 bases and 5 bases, there was a span of 18 bases. CDR1 is KGHDR and CDR2 is SFDVKD in the germline V gene. The CDR3 runs 17 residues. This chain's CDR3 is CATSDPALRRGTGELFF. CDR3 nucleotides: TGTGCCACCAGTGATCCCGCCCTACGCAGAGGGACCGGGGAGCTGTTTTTT.

This clonotype has only one observation. This chain uses TRBV6-5 with TRBJ1-6, with D possibly matching TRBD1 (5 bases). The CDR3 is 14 amino acids. Germline CDR1 and CDR2: MNHEY and SVGAGI. The V and J ends lost 2 bases and 8 bases respectively, with 10 bases between them. Written as DNA, the CDR3 is TGTGCCAGCAGTTACGGGGGGGGGGATTCACCCCTCCACTTT. Translation: CASSYGGGDSPLHF.

As to this clonotype: An end of the junction differs from the germline gene, which may be a read error. The V and J genes are TRBV12-3 or TRBV12-4 and TRBJ2-3; TRBD2 might be the D (7 bases). The CDR3 has 15 amino acids. Written as DNA, the CDR3 is TGTGCCAGCAGCCCGCTAGCGGACAGCACAGGTACGCAGTATTTT. The encoded protein is CASSPLADSTGTQYF.

The sample holds many counts of this clonotype. This chain connects TRBV7-6 to TRBJ2-3, with unresolved D. This CDR3 has 16 residues. Trimming removed 4 bases at V and 1 base at J, with 15 bases between. Germline CDR1 SGHVS, CDR2 FNYEAQ. This CDR3 reads CASSSSVGLGTDTQYF. CDR3 bases: TGTGCCAGCAGCTCAAGTGTAGGGCTTGGCACAGATACGCAGTATTTT.

The gene calls are TRBV20-1 and TRBJ1-2; weak D call: TRBD1 (6 bases). Germline CDR1 and CDR2: DFQATT and SNEGSKA (reference sequence). Trimming removed 6 bases at V and 3 bases at J, with 14 bases between. CDR3 length equals 13 residues. The CDR3 nucleotides read TGCAGTGCCCGAAACAGGGCGCACTATGGCTACACCTTC. Its protein product is CSARNRAHYGYTF.

This chain uses TRBV6-1 with TRBJ1-5; weak D call: TRBD1 (6 bases). Trimming removed 7 bases at V and 1 base at J, with 11 bases between. Germline lookup yields CDR1 MNHNS and CDR2 SASEGT. This CDR3 is built from 14 residues. The CDR3 DNA reads as TGTGCCAGCATCGCGACAGGAAGCAATCAGCCCCAGCATTTT. Translation gives CASIATGSNQPQHF.

This clonotype has more than one count but fewer than ten. The V and J genes are TRBV7-9 and TRBJ2-4; 7 nucleotides agree with TRBD2. The germline CDR1 and CDR2 sequences are SEHNR and FQNEAQ (reference sequence). This CDR3 spans 17 amino acids. The junction had 13 bases not matched to a gene; V was cut back by 5 bases and J by 3 bases. This chain's CDR3 is CASSPRMGGGFKNIQYF. For the CDR3, the DNA is TGTGCCAGCAGCCCACGTATGGGGGGGGGATTCAAAAACATTCAGTACTTC.

J is TRBJ1-1 and V is TRBV6-5, with D uncertain. The germline V gene has CDR1 MNHEY and CDR2 SVGAGI. Deletions cut 2 bases from V and 6 bases from J, with 10 bases between. The CDR3 totals 13 residues. CDR3 DNA sequence: TGTGCCAGCAGTTACGCCGCGGGCTCTGAAGCTTTCTTT. Residues: CASSYAAGSEAFF.

The J gene is TRBJ1-2, the V gene TRBV27; 9 positions match TRBD1. CDR3 size: 15 residues. CDR1 and CDR2 from the germline V gene are MNHEY and SMNVEV (reference sequence). V was pared by 0 bases and J by 5 bases, with 4 bases of the junction left unmatched. In DNA form, the CDR3 reads TGTGCCAGCAGTTTATCGGGGACAGGGTTATATGGCTACACCTTC. It is translated as CASSLSGTGLYGYTF.

This clonotype was counted only a few times. The chain uses TRBV7-2 and TRBJ1-2; D call uncertain. CDR1 is SGHTA and CDR2 is FQGNSA in the germline V gene. This CDR3 is 14 amino acids long. V was shortened by 3 bases and J by 0 bases, with 8 bases between the two germline ends. CDR3 sequence: CASSFLNTNYGYTF. The DNA of the CDR3 is TGTGCCAGCAGCTTTTTAAACACTAACTATGGCTACACCTTC.

Concerning this clonotype itself: A read error may be the cause here, since a much bigger clone is one base away. The chain combines TRBV7-6 with TRBJ2-6, with D perhaps matching TRBD1 (6 bases). CDR3 length equals 18 residues. From germline, CDR1 is SGHVS and CDR2 FNYEAQ. V lost 6 bases, J lost 4 bases, and 22 bases lay in between. As DNA, the CDR3 is TGTGCCAGCAGGTCCTCCGGGACACTGGATACAGGGGCCAACGTCCTGACTTTC. Encoded protein: CASRSSGTLDTGANVLTF.

This clonotype has a handful of counts. The rearrangement joins TRBV10-3 to TRBJ2-4; D is unclear. The CDR3 consists of 16 residues. V lost 6 bases and J 1 base, leaving 16 bases between the germline ends. The germline gives CDR1 ENHRY, CDR2 SYGVKD. CDR3 amino acids: CAISRSGGVAKNIQYF. CDR3 bases: TGTGCCATCAGCCGCTCCGGTGGGGTGGCCAAAAACATTCAGTACTTC.

V is TRBV5-4 and J is TRBJ1-6, with a possible D match to TRBD1 (5 bases). V lost 0 bases to trimming and J lost 4 bases, with 8 bases between them. Germline V gene data show CDR1 as SGHNT and CDR2 as YYREEE (reference sequence). The CDR3 extends over 15 amino acids. CDR3 sequence reads: CASSLDRQYNSPLHF. The CDR3 bases are TGTGCCAGCAGCTTGGACAGACAGTATAATTCACCCCTCCACTTT.

This chain joins TRBV7-2 and TRBJ1-2; D is unresolved. CDR1 and CDR2 (germline): SGHTA, FQGNSA. The V gene lost 5 bases and the J gene lost 8 bases, with 12 bases spanning the gap. The length of the CDR3 is 12 residues. The CDR3, as DNA: TGTGCCAGCAGCGTGGCCACTAGGGGCTACACCTTC. Protein sequence: CASSVATRGYTF.

This clonotype has more than one count but fewer than ten. V and J are TRBV28 and TRBJ2-7; 7 positions match TRBD1. The CDR3 length is 14 residues. Losses at the gene ends were 6 bases for V and 4 bases for J; bases not matched to a gene: 9. Per germline, CDR1 MDHEN and CDR2 SYDVKM. DNA of the CDR3: TGTGCCAGCAGCTACCGGGACAGTTTTTACGAGCAGTACGTC. Translating gives CASSYRDSFYEQYV.

The chain uses TRBV6-6 and TRBJ2-7; TRBD1 matches 9 bases. The length of the CDR3 is 17 residues. Per the germline V gene, CDR1 is MNHNY and CDR2 is SVGAGI (reference sequence). The trim removed 6 bases at V and 1 base at J, leaving 13 bases unmatched. CDR3 DNA sequence: TGTGCCAGCAGGGGGGGACAGGGATCCAGGAGATCCTACGAGCAGTACGTC. Its translation is CASRGGQGSRRSYEQYV.

The sample holds a few counts of this clonotype. The rearrangement links TRBV3-1 to TRBJ2-5; 10 bases map to TRBD2. Trimming removed 0 bases from V and 1 base from J; junction bases left unmatched: 8. The length of the CDR3 is 18 residues. CDR1 LGHDT and CDR2 YNNKEL come from the germline V gene (reference sequence). The CDR3 loop is CASSQDYRTSGFQETQYF. The CDR3 coding sequence is TGTGCCAGCAGCCAAGACTATCGGACTAGCGGCTTCCAAGAGACCCAGTACTTC.